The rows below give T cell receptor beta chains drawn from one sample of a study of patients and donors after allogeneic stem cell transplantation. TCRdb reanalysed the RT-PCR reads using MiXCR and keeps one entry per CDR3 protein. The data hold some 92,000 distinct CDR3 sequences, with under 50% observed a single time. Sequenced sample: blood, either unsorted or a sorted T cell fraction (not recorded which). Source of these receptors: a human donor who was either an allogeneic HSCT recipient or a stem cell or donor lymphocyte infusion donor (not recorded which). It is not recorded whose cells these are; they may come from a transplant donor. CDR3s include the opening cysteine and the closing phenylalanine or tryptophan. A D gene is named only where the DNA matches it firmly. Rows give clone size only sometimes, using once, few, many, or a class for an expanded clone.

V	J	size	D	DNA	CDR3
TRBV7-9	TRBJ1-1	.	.	TGTGCCAGCAGCCACAGTAACACTGAAGCTTTCTTT	CASSHSNTEAFF
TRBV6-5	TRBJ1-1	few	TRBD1	TGTGCCAGCAGTTACCGGGACAGGGGCATGAACACTGAAGCTTTCTTT	CASSYRDRGMNTEAFF
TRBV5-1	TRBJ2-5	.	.	TGCGCCAGCAGTTTGGGCAGTCAAGAGACCCAGTACTTC	CASSLGSQETQYF
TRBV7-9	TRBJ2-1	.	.	TGTGCCAGCAGGTCAGGGGTCGACAATGAGCAGTTCTTC	CASRSGVDNEQFF
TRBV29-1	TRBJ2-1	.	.	TGCAGCGCCTGGTCGGCGGTGGGCGAGCAGTTCTTC	CSAWSAVGEQFF
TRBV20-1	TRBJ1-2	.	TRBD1	TGCAGTGCTAGAAGCCGGGACAGGGAAAGCTACACCTTC	CSARSRDRESYTF
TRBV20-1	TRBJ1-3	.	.	TGCAGTGCTACCCTTGGAAACACCATATATTTT	CSATLGNTIYF
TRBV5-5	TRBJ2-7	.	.	TGTGCCAGCAGCTTAGGTCCGGGCCGTTACGAGCAGTACTTC	CASSLGPGRYEQYF
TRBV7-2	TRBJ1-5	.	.	TGTGCCAGCAGGTTCGGGGGACGGGATAGCAATCAGCCCCAGCATTTT	CASRFGGRDSNQPQHF
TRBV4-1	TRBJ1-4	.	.	TGCGCCAGCAGCCAGATCGGGGAAAAACTGTTTTTT	CASSQIGEKLFF
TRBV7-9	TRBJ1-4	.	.	TGTGCCAGCAGCTTAGAGCCAAATGAAAAACTGTTTTTT	CASSLEPNEKLFF
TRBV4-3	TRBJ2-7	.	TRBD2	TGCGCCAGCAGCCCAGCGGGGGAGCCAGGCAGGTCCGAGCAGTACTTC	CASSPAGEPGRSEQYF
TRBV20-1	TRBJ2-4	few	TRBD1	TGCAGTGCTACACCGGGACAGCCTTCAAACATTCAGTACTTC	CSATPGQPSNIQYF
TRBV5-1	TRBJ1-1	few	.	TGCGCCAGCAGCTCCCAAGACAGAAACACTGAAGCTTTCTTT	CASSSQDRNTEAFF
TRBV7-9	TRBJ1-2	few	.	TGTGCCAGCAGCTTAGACCATGGCTACACCTTC	CASSLDHGYTF
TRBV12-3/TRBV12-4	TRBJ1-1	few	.	TGTGCCAGCAGTTTCGGCAGTTCCATGAACACTGAAGCTTTCTTT	CASSFGSSMNTEAFF
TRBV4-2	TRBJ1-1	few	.	TGTGCCAGCAGCCAGGGGGTGAGCACTGAAGCTTTCTTT	CASSQGVSTEAFF
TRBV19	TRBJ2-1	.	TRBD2	TGTGCCAGTAGTACCGCAGTAGCGGGAGGGCTCGTCAATGAGCAGTTCTTC	CASSTAVAGGLVNEQFF
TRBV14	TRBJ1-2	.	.	TGTGCCAGCAGCCAAGAGTGGTGGTTGCCGATGTATGGCTACACCTTC	CASSQEWWLPMYGYTF
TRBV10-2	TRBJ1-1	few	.	TGCGCCAGCAGCCAACAGGGAGGGAGCACTGAAGCTTTCTTT	CASSQQGGSTEAFF
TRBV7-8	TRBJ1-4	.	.	TGTGCCAGCAGCACAAGTCCCAGGGCCACTAATGAAAAACTGTTTTTT	CASSTSPRATNEKLFF
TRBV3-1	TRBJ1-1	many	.	TGTGCCAGCAGCCAAGGAATAGGGGCCATGAACACTGAAGCTTTCTTT	CASSQGIGAMNTEAFF
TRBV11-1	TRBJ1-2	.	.	TGTGCCAGCAGCTTCGAGTACAACTATGGCTACACCTTC	CASSFEYNYGYTF
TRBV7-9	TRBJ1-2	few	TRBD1	TGTGCCAGCAGCTTAGGAACAGGGGATGGCTACACCTTC	CASSLGTGDGYTF
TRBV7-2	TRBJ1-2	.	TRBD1	TGTGCCAGCAGCTTAGGCGGACAGGGCTATGGCTACACCTTC	CASSLGGQGYGYTF
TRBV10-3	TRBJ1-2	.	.	TGTGCCATCAGTGATGCAGGGACCTATGGCTACACCTTC	CAISDAGTYGYTF
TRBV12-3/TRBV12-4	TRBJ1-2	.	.	TGTGCCAGCAGGGAAAACTGGTATGGCTACACCTTC	CASRENWYGYTF
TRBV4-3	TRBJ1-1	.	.	TGCGCCAGCAGCCCCCAGGACGTGGTTCGCACTGAAGCTTTCTTT	CASSPQDVVRTEAFF
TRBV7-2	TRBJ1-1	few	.	TGTGCCAGTGGAGAATTTTGGAACACTGAAGCTTTCTTT	CASGEFWNTEAFF
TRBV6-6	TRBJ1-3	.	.	TGTGCCAGCAGTTACTGGGGACGGAACTCTGGAAACACCATATATTTT	CASSYWGRNSGNTIYF
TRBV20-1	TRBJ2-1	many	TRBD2	TGCAGTGCTATTCAATCGGGACTAGCGGGAGTGGGGCAGTTCTTC	CSAIQSGLAGVGQFF
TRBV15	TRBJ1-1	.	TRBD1	TGTGCCACCAGCAGCGGACAGGGGAACACTGAAGCTTTCTTT	CATSSGQGNTEAFF
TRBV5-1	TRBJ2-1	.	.	TGCGCCAGCAGCTTGGGATACCGGGACTCCAGGACCAATGAGCAGTTCTTC	CASSLGYRDSRTNEQFF
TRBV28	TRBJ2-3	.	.	TGTGCCAGCAGTTCCAACAGTATTGGTACGCAGTATTTT	CASSSNSIGTQYF
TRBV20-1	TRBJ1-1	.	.	TGCAGTGGTACGAGACAGCATAACACTGAAGCTTTCTTT	CSGTRQHNTEAFF
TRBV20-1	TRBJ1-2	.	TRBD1	TGCAGTGCCCAAGACAGGGGCTATGGCTACACCTTC	CSAQDRGYGYTF
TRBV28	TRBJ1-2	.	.	TGTGCCAGCAGTTTAGACGAGGCCCTAGGGTATGGCTACACCTTC	CASSLDEALGYGYTF
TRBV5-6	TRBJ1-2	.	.	TGTGCCAGCAGCTCAGGTGGTGTTGGCTATGGCTACACCTTC	CASSSGGVGYGYTF
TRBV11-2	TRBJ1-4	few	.	TGTGCCAGCAGCTTTGCGGGGACTGAAAAACTGTTTTTT	CASSFAGTEKLFF
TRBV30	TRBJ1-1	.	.	TGTGCCTGGGCGGCCGAAGGGAACACTGAAGCTTTCTTT	CAWAAEGNTEAFF
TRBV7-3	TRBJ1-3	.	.	TGTGCCAGCAGCTTCGACGTGTCCTCTGGAAACACCATATATTTT	CASSFDVSSGNTIYF
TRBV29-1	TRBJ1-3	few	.	TGCAGCGGCCAGCAGGGACTCTCTGGAAACACCATATATTTT	CSGQQGLSGNTIYF
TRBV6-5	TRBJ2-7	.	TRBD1	TGTGCCAGCAGTTATGACAGGGACTACGAGCAGTACTTC	CASSYDRDYEQYF
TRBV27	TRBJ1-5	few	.	TGTGCCAGCAGTTACACCTATAGCAATCAGCCCCAGCATTTT	CASSYTYSNQPQHF
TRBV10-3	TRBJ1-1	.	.	TGTGCCATCAGGGTAGGTGGGAACACTGAAGCTTTCTTT	CAIRVGGNTEAFF
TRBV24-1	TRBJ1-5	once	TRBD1	TGTGCCACCAGTGACCCAGGGACAGGGGGCGGTAGCAATCAGCCCCAGCATTTT	CATSDPGTGGGSNQPQHF
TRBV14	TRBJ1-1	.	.	TGTGCCAGCAGCCGAGGACGGACGAACACTGAAGCTTTCTTT	CASSRGRTNTEAFF
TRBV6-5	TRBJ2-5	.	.	TGTGCCAGCAGTTACGGGACAAGAGTAGAGACCCAGTACTTC	CASSYGTRVETQYF
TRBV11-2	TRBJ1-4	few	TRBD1	TGTGCCAGCAGCCGCCGACAGGGGTTCGAAAAACTGTTTTTT	CASSRRQGFEKLFF
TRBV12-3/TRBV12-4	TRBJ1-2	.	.	TGTGCCAGCAGTGTCCTGGGGACGGGGGGCTTTTATGGCTACACCTTC	CASSVLGTGGFYGYTF
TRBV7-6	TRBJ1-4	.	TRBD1	TGTGCCAGCAGCTCCGACAGGGATTGGGATGAAAAACTGTTTTTT	CASSSDRDWDEKLFF
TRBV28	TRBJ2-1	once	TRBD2	TGTGCCAGCAGTTGGGGACTAGCGGGAGGGAGGTCCTACAATGAGCAGTTCTTC	CASSWGLAGGRSYNEQFF
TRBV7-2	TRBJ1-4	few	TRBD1	TGTGCCAGCAGCTTAGCAGGGACAGGGGGCGGTTATGAAAAACTGTTTTTT	CASSLAGTGGGYEKLFF
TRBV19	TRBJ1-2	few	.	TGTGCCAGTAGTCTGACATTCTATGGCTACACCTTC	CASSLTFYGYTF
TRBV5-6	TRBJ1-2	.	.	TGTGCCAGCAGCTATCCGAAACAGAGCGCCTATGGCTACACCTTC	CASSYPKQSAYGYTF
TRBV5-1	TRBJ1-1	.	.	TGCGCCAGCAGCTTGGTCGGGGGAGCTACTATCTTT	CASSLVGGATIF
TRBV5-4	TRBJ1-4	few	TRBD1	TGTGCCAGCAGCTTTGACAGGGGAGTTGAAAAACTGTTTTTT	CASSFDRGVEKLFF
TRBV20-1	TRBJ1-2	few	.	TGCAGTGCTATTGAGACAGATAACTATGGCTACACCTTC	CSAIETDNYGYTF
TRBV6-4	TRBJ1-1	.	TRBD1	TGTGCCAGGACAGGGATCACTGAAGCTTTCTTT	CARTGITEAFF